This T cell receptor beta chain stems from a study of T cell changes during pregnancy in multiple sclerosis. Sequencing was performed with immunoSEQ multiplex PCR; in TCRdb, only in-frame clones are kept and a portion is missing. The table records about 68,000 clones, about nine tenths of them present only once. Material: peripheral blood, obtained in the third trimester of pregnancy. This TCR came from a female donor with multiple sclerosis, enrolled in a pregnancy study.

The DNA of the CDR3 is TGTGCCAGCAGATTAGGACAGGGGGCCGGAGAAGCTTTCTTT. Encoded protein: CASRLGQGAGEAFF. The rearrangement links TRBV5-6 to TRBJ1-1, with 11 bases identical to TRBD1. V shed 5 bases and J 8 bases; nucleotides not matched to a gene: 8. The length of the CDR3 is 14 residues. Germline V CDR1 and CDR2: SGHDT, YYEEEE.